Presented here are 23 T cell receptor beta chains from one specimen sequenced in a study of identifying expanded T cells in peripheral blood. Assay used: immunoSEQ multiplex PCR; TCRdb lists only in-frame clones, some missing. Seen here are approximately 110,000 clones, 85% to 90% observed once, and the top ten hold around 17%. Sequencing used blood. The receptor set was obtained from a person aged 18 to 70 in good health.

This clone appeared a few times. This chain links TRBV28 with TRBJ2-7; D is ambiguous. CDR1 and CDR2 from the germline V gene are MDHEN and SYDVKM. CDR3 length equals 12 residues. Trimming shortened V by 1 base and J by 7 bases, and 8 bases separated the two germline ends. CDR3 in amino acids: CASSLYKNEQYF. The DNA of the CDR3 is TGTGCCAGCAGTTTATACAAGAATGAGCAGTACTTC.

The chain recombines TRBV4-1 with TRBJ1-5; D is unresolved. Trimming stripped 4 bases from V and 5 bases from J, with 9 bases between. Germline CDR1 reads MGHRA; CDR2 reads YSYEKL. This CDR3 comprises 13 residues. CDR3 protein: CASSPGGDQPQHF. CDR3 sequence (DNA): TGCGCCAGCAGCCCTGGTGGGGATCAGCCCCAGCATTTT.

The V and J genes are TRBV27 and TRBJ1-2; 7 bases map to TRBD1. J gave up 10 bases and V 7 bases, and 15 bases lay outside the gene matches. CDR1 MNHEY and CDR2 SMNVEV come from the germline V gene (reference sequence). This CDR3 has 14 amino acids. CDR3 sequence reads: CASKRGTVGSFYTF. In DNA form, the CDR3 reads TGTGCCAGCAAGAGGGGGACAGTAGGAAGCTTCTACACCTTC.

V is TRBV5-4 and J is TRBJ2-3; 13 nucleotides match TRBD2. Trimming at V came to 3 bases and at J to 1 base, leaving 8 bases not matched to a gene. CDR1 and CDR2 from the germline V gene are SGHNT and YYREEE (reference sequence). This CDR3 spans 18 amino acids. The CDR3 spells CASSYTSGGGSGTDTQYF. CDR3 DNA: TGTGCCAGCAGCTATACTAGCGGGGGGGGCTCGGGCACAGATACGCAGTATTTT.

CDR3 sequence reads: CASTGTGGGEGTGELFF. For the CDR3, the DNA is TGCGCCAGCACGGGAACAGGGGGCGGGGAAGGCACCGGGGAGCTGTTTTTT. The chain employs TRBV10-2 and TRBJ2-2; TRBD1 matches at 9 bases. V was clipped by 7 bases and J by 4 bases; unmatched bases: 13. This CDR3 spans 17 amino acids. CDR1 is WSHSY, CDR2 SAAADI, per germline.

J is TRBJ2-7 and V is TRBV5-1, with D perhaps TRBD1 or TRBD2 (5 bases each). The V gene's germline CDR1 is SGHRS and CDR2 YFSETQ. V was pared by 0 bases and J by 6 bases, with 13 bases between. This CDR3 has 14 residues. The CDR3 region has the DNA TGCGCCAGCAGCTTGGGGGACCAGCGCACCGAGCAGTACTTC. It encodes CASSLGDQRTEQYF.

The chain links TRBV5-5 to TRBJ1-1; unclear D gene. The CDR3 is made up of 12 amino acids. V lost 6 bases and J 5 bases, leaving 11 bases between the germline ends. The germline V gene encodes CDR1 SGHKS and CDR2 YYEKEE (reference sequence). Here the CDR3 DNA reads TGTGCCAGCACCATAATCGGGACTGAAGCTTTCTTT. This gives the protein CASTIIGTEAFF. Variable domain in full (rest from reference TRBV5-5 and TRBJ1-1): DAGVTQSPTHLIKTRGQQVTLRCSPISGHKSVSWYQQVLGQGPQFIFQYYEKEERGRGNFPDRFSARQFPNYSSELNVNALLLGDSALYLCASTIIGTEAFFGQGTRLTVV.

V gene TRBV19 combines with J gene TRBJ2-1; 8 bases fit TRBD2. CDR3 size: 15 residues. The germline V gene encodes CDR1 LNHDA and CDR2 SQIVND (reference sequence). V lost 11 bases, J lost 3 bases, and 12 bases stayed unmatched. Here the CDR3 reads CAAKDLAGGYNEQFF. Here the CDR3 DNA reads TGTGCCGCTAAGGACCTGGCGGGGGGCTACAATGAGCAGTTCTTC.

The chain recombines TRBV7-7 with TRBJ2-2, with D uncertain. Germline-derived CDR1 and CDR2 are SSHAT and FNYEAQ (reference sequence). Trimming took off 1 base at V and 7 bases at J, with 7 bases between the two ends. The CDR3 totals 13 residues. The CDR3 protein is CASSLELVGELFF. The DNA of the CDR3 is TGTGCCAGCAGCTTAGAATTGGTCGGGGAGCTGTTTTTT.

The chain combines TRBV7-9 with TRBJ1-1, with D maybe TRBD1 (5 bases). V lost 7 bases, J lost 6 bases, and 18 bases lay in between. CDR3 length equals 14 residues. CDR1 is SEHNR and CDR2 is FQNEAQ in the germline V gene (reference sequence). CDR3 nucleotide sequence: TGTGCCAGCATGCGGGACGGTGAAGGGGCTGAAGCTTTCTTT. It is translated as CASMRDGEGAEAFF.

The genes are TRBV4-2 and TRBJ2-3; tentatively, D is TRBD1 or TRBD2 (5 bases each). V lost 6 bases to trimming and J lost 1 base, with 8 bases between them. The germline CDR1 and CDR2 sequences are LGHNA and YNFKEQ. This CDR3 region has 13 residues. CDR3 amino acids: CASSRGGTDTQYF. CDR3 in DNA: TGTGCCAGCAGTCGAGGGGGCACAGATACGCAGTATTTT.

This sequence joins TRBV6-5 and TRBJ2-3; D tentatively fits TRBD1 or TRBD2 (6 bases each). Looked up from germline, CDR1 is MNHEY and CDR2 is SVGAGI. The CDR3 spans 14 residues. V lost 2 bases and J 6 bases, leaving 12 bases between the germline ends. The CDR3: CASSYRGVHDTQYF. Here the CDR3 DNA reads TGTGCCAGCAGTTACAGGGGGGTGCACGATACGCAGTATTTT.

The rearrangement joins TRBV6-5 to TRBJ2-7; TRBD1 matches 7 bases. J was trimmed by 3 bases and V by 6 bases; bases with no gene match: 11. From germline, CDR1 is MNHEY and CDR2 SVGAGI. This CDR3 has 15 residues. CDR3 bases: TGTGCCAGCAGCGGGGTCCGGGACAGCGTCTACGAGCAGTACTTC. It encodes CASSGVRDSVYEQYF.

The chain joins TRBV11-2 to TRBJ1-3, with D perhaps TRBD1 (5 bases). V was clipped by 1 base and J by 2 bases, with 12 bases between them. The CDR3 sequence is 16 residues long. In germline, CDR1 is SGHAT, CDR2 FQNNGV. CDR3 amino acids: CASSLVGALAGNTIYF. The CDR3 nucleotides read TGTGCCAGCAGCTTAGTCGGGGCACTAGCTGGAAACACCATATATTTT.

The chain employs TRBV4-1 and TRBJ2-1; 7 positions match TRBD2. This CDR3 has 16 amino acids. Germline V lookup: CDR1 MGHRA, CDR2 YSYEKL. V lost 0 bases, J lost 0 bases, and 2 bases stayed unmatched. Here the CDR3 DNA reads TGCGCCAGCAGCCAAGATCTAGCGGTCTCCTACAATGAGCAGTTCTTC. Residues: CASSQDLAVSYNEQFF.

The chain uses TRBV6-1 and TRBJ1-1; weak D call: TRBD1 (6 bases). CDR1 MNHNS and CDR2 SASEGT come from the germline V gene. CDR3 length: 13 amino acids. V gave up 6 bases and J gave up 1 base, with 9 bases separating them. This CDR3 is CASRLQGNTEAFF. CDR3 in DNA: TGTGCCAGCAGACTACAGGGGAACACTGAAGCTTTCTTT.

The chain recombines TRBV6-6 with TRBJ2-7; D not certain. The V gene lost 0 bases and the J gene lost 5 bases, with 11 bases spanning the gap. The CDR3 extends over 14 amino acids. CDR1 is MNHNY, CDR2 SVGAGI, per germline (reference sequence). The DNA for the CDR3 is TGTGCCAGCAGTTACTCGGGCCTTCGGGACGAGCAGTACTTC. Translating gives CASSYSGLRDEQYF.

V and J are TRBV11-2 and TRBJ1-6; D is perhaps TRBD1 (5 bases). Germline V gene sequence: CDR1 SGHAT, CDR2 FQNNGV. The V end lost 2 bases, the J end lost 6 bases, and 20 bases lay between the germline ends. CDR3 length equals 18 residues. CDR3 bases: TGTGCCAGCAGCTTATTGGTAGCACCTGGGGGTATTAATTCACCCCTCCACTTT. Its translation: CASSLLVAPGGINSPLHF.

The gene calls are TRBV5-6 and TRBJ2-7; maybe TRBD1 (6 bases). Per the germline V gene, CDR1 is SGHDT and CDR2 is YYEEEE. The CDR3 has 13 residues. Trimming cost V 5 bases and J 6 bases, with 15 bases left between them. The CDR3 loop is CASRPTGSSEQYF. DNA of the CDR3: TGTGCCAGCAGACCAACAGGGTCTTCCGAGCAGTACTTC.

DNA of the CDR3: TGTGCCAGCAGCGTAGAGTGGGGTGGACAGGCTACCCGCCGGGGGATTCGTACGCAGTATTTT. This gives the protein CASSVEWGGQATRRGIRTQYF. The chain is built from TRBV9 and TRBJ2-3, with a tentative D call TRBD1 (7 bases). The CDR3 spans 21 residues. Trimming removed 0 bases at V and 8 bases at J, with 34 bases between. Germline V CDR1 and CDR2: SGDLS, YYNGEE.

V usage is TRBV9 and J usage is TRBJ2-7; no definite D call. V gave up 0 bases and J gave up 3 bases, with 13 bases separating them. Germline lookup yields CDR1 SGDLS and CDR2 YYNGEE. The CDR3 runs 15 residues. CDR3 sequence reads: CASSVGGRGDYEQYF. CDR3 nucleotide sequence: TGTGCCAGCAGCGTAGGGGGTAGAGGAGACTACGAGCAGTACTTC. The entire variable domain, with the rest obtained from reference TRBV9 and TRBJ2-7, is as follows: DSGVTQTPKHLITATGQRVTLRCSPRSGDLSVYWYQQSLDQGLQFLIQYYNGEERAKGNILERFSAQQFPDLHSELNLSSLELGDSALYFCASSVGGRGDYEQYFGPGTRLTVT.

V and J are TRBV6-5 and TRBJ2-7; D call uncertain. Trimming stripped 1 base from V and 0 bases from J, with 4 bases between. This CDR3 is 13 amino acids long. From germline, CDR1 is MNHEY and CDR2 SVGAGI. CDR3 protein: CASSYFHSYEQYF. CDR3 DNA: TGTGCCAGCAGTTACTTCCACTCCTACGAGCAGTACTTC.

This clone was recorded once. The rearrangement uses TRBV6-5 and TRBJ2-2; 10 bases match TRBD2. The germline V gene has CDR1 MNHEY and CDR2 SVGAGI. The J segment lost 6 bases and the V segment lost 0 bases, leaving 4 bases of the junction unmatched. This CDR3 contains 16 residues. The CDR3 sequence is CASSYSSSGGAGELFF. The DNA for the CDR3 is TGTGCCAGCAGTTACTCGTCAAGCGGGGGGGCCGGGGAGCTGTTTTTT.